A selection of T cell receptor beta chains follows, all from one sample in a study of CD8 T cells in Susac syndrome. MiXCR was run by TCRdb on the immunoSEQ multiplex PCR reads, yielding one entry per CDR3 protein. The table lists some 180,000 distinct CDR3 sequences, 91% of them singletons. Material for sequencing was CD4+ T cells from PBMCs. All receptors come from a human donor with Susac syndrome. Both conserved end residues are part of each CDR3. D genes are given only for firm matches. Clone size appears in some rows only: once, few, many, or a class for an expanded clone.

CASSSPGTSNNEQFF	TGTGCCAGCAGCTCTCCCGGGACTAGCAACAATGAGCAGTTCTTC	TRBV7-3	NA	TRBD2	TRBJ2-1
CASNGQGGEQYF	TGTGCCAGCAACGGACAGGGTGGAGAGCAGTACTTC	TRBV6-5	NA	TRBD1	TRBJ2-7
CASSLAGTSGQETQYF	TGCGCCAGCAGCTTGGCCGGGACTAGCGGGCAAGAGACCCAGTACTTC	TRBV5-1	NA	TRBD2	TRBJ2-5
CAWSSPGRAYTF	TGTGCCTGGAGTTCTCCAGGGCGGGCCTACACCTTC	TRBV30	NA	NA	TRBJ1-2
CASSRLDRDGDQPQHF	TGTGCCAGCAGCCGCCTCGACAGGGATGGTGATCAGCCCCAGCATTTT	TRBV4-2	once	TRBD1	TRBJ1-5
CSVRAGWEGNTIYF	TGCAGCGTTCGAGCGGGTTGGGAAGGAAACACCATATATTTT	TRBV29-1	NA	NA	TRBJ1-3
CASSFSSGFGANVLTF	TGTGCCAGCAGCTTCTCATCGGGTTTTGGGGCCAACGTCCTGACTTTC	TRBV12-3/TRBV12-4	NA	NA	TRBJ2-6
CASSQVLYIRGREGEQYF	TGCGCCAGCAGCCAAGTACTCTACATTCGCGGGAGGGAAGGCGAGCAGTACTTC	TRBV4-1	NA	TRBD2	TRBJ2-7
CASRSYRPTYEQYF	TGTGCCAGCAGATCCTACAGGCCTACCTACGAGCAGTACTTC	TRBV28	NA	NA	TRBJ2-7
CASSASGIPPDTQYF	TGTGCCAGCAGCGCTAGCGGGATTCCTCCAGATACGCAGTATTTT	TRBV9	NA	TRBD2	TRBJ2-3
CAWSVTGNEQFF	TGTGCCTGGAGTGTAACGGGGAATGAGCAGTTCTTC	TRBV30	NA	NA	TRBJ2-1
CSVKVEDGYTF	TGCAGCGTTAAGGTGGAAGATGGCTACACCTTC	TRBV29-1	once	NA	TRBJ1-2
CASSLFWASGSAKNIQYF	TGTGCCAGCAGTTTATTTTGGGCGTCAGGGAGTGCCAAAAACATTCAGTACTTC	TRBV28	NA	NA	TRBJ2-4
CASSRTGDAGNTIYF	TGTGCCAGCAGTCGGACAGGGGATGCTGGAAACACCATATATTTT	TRBV6-5	NA	TRBD1	TRBJ1-3
CASTQTGHAFF	TGTGCCAGCACCCAAACAGGGCACGCTTTCTTT	TRBV7-9	NA	NA	TRBJ1-1